This TCR beta chain comes out of a study of cytomegalovirus exposure and HLA in healthy donors. Study-wide findings and caveats: Earlier analysis yielded a pattern in which most TCR beta V segments were productive about 90% or about 30% of the time. It was confirmed in vitro that a few of the CMV-associated chains were specific for CMV antigens. A later analysis showed TCR association rates differing by HLA locus, peaking at DRB1 and lowest at HLA-C. Rarity characterized most TCR sequences, yet some public TCRs appeared in many donors.

PCR involved 60 Vbeta and 13 Jbeta primers. This table comes from immunoSEQ multiplex PCR, and its TCRdb copy is limited to in-frame clones, with some not included. There are roughly 160,000 clones in the sample; 65% to 85% occur only once, and about 1.3% lies in the top ten. This CDR3 region has 14 residues. The germline V gene encodes CDR1 SGHNT and CDR2 YYREEE (reference sequence). The V gene lost 1 base and the J gene lost 8 bases, with 15 bases spanning the gap. Comment on this clone: As yet, its antigen is unknown.

The sequence derives from a man aged 60 to 75 in good health and CMV-seronegative. The chain joins TRBV5-4 to TRBJ1-1; perhaps TRBD1 as D (6 bases). What was sequenced was PBMCs. CDR3 sequence reads: CASSLWQGIPEAFF. DNA of the CDR3: TGTGCCAGCAGCTTGTGGCAGGGGATCCCCGAAGCTTTCTTT. The full variable domain, completed using reference TRBV5-4 and TRBJ1-1, is ETGVTQSPTHLIKTRGQQVTLRCSSQSGHNTVSWYQQALGQGPQFIFQYYREEENGRGNFPPRFSGLQFPNYSSELNVNALELDDSALYLCASSLWQGIPEAFFGQGTRLTVV.